This T cell receptor (beta chain) was retrieved from a study of cytomegalovirus exposure and HLA in healthy donors. A multiplex PCR was run with 60 Vbeta primers and 13 Jbeta primers. Data came from immunoSEQ multiplex PCR; TCRdb stores just in-frame clones and leaves some out. This sample's table reports some 110,000 clones. The study's findings and limits: Data from an earlier analysis indicated that most TCR beta V segments were productive either about 90% or about 30% of the time. Later work showed greater clonal expansion in HLA-associated TCR beta chains than in equally common others. Analysis performed later found roughly 18,000 TCR beta sequences associated with HLA alleles at 0.05 false discovery rate. As immune exposure information, only CMV serostatus was available.

Germline CDR1 and CDR2: LNHDA and SQIVND (reference sequence). The V segment lost 4 bases and the J segment 2 bases; nucleotides outside the gene matches: 12. The CDR3 has 18 residues. As for this clone: The antigen is unknown.

The rearrangement uses TRBV19 and TRBJ1-3; 9 bases match TRBD1. The receptor comes from a man younger than 45 in good health and CMV-seronegative. Material for sequencing was PBMCs. In nucleotides, the CDR3 is TGTGCCAGTAGTAACTCCGGGACAGGGTCTTTAGCTGGAAACACCATATATTTT. Its translation: CASSNSGTGSLAGNTIYF.